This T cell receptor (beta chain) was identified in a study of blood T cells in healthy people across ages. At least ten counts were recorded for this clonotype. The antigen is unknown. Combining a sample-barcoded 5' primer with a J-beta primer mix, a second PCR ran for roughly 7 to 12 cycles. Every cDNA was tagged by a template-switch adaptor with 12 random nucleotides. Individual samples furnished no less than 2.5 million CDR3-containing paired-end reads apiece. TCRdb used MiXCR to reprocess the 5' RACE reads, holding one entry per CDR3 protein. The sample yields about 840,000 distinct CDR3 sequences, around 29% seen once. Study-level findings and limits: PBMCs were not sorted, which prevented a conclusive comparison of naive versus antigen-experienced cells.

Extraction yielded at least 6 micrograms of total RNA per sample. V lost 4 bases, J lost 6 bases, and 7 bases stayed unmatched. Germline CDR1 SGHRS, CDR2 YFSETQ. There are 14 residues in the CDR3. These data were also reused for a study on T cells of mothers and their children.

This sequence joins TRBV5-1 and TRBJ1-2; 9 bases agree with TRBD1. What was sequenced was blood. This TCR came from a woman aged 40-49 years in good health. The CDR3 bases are TGCGCCAGCAGCGAACCGGGACAGGGACATGGCTACACCTTC. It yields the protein CASSEPGQGHGYTF. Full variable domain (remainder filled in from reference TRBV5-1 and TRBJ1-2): KAGVTQTPRYLIKTRGQQVTLSCSPISGHRSVSWYQQTPGQGLQFLFEYFSETQRNKGNFPGRFSGRQFSNSRSEMNVSTLELGDSALYLCASSEPGQGHGYTFGSGTRLTVV.